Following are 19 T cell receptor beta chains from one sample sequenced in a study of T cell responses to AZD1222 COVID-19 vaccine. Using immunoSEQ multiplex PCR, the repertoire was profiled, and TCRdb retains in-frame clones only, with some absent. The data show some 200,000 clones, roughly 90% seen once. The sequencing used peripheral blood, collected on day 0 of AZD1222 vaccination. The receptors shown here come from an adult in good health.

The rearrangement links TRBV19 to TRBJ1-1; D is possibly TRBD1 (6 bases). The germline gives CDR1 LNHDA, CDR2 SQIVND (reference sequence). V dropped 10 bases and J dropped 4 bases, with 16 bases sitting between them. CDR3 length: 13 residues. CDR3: CATGRGESTEAFF. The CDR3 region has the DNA TGTGCCACCGGAAGGGGGGAAAGCACTGAAGCTTTCTTT.

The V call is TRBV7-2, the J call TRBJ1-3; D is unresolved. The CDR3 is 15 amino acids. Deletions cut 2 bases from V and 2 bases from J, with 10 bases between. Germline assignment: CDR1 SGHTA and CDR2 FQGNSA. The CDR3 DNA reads TGTGCCAGCAGCTTAATACTACTTGCTGGAAACACCATATATTTT. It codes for CASSLILLAGNTIYF.

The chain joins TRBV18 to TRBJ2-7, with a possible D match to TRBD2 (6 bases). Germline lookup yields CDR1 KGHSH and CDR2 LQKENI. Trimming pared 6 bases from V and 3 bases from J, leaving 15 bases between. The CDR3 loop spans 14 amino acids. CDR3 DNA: TGTGCCAGCTCCCGGGACTCCCGCAACTACGAGCAGTACTTC. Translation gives CASSRDSRNYEQYF.

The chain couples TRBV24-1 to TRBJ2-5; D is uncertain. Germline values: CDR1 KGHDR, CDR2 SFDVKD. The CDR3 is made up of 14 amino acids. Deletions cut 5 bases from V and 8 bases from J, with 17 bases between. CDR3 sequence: CATSGTSGRPTQYF. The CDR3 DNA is TGTGCCACCAGTGGTACCTCGGGCAGGCCAACCCAGTACTTC.

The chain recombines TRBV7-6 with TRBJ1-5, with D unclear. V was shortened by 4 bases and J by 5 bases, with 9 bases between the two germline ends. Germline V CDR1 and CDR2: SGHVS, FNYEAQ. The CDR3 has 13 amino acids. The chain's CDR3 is CASSSTSDQPQHF. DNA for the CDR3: TGTGCCAGCAGCTCTACCAGTGATCAGCCCCAGCATTTT. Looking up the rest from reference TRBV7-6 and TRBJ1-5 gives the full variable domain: GAGVSQSPRYKVTKRGQDVALRCDPISGHVSLYWYRQALGQGPEFLTYFNYEAQQDKSGLPNDRFSAERPEGSISTLTIQRTEQRDSAMYRCASSSTSDQPQHFGDGTRLSIL.

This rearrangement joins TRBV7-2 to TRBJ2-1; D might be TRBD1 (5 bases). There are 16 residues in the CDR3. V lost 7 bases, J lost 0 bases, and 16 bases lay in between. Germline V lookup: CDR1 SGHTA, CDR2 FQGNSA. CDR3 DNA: TGTGCCAGCACCGAAGGGGTGACTCACTCCTACAATGAGCAGTTCTTC. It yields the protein CASTEGVTHSYNEQFF.

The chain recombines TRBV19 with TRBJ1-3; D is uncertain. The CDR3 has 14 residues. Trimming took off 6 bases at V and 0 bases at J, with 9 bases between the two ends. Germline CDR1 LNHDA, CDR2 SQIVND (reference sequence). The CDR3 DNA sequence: TGTGCCAGTAGCATACCGATCTCTGGAAACACCATATATTTT. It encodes CASSIPISGNTIYF. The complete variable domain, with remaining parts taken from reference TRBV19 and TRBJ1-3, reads DGGITQSPKYLFRKEGQNVTLSCEQNLNHDAMYWYRQDPGQGLRLIYYSQIVNDFQKGDIAEGYSVSREKKESFPLTVTSAQKNPTAFYLCASSIPISGNTIYFGEGSWLTVV.

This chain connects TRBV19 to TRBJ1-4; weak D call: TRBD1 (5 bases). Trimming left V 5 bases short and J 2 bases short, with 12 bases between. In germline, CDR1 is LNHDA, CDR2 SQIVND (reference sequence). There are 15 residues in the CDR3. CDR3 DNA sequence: TGTGCCAGTAGTCCAAGGCCAGGGACTAATGAAAAACTGTTTTTT. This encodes CASSPRPGTNEKLFF.

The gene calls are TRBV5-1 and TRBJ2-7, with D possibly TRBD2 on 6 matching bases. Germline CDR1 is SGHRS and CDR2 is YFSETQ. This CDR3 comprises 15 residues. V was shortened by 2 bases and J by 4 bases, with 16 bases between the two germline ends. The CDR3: CASSFDGGASYEQYF. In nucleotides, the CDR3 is TGCGCCAGCAGCTTTGATGGCGGGGCGAGTTACGAGCAGTACTTC.

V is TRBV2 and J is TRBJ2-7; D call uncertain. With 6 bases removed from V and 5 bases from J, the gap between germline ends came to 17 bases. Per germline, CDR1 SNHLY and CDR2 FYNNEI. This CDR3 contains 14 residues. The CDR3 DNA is TGTGCCAGCAGAGGTCGCAAGGGTGTTAACGAGCAGTACTTC. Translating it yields CASRGRKGVNEQYF.

In DNA, the CDR3 is TGTGCCAGCAGCTTAGGCGGGACCTCAAACATTCAGTACTTC. Translating it yields CASSLGGTSNIQYF. This rearrangement joins TRBV7-9 to TRBJ2-4; D is perhaps TRBD2 (6 bases). The CDR3 loop spans 14 amino acids. Germline V CDR1 and CDR2: SEHNR, FQNEAQ (reference sequence). V dropped 1 base and J dropped 6 bases, with 10 bases sitting between them.

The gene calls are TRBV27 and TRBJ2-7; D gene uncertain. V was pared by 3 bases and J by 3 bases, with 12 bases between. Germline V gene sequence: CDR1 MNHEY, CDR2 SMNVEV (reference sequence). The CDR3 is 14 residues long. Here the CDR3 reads CASSFGILNYEQYF. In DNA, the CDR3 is TGTGCCAGCAGTTTTGGAATCCTTAACTACGAGCAGTACTTC.

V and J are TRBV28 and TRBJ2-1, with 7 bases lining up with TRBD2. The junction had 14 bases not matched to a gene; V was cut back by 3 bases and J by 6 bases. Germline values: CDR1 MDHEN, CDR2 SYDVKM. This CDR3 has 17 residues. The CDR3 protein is CASSFPLVWEGSNEQFF. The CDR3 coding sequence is TGTGCCAGCAGTTTTCCCCTTGTGTGGGAGGGTTCCAATGAGCAGTTCTTC.

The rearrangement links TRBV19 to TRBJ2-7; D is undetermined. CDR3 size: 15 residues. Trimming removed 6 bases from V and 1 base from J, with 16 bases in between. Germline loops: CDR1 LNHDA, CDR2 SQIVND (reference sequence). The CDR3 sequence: CASSTSLVNSYEQYF. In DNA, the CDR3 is TGTGCCAGTAGCACCTCATTGGTAAATTCCTACGAGCAGTACTTC.

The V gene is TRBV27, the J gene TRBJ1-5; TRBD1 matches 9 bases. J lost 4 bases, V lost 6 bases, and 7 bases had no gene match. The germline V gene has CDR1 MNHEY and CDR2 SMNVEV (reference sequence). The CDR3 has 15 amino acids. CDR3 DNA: TGTGCCAGCAGAAGGGGACAGGGAGGGAATCAGCCCCAGCATTTT. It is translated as CASRRGQGGNQPQHF.

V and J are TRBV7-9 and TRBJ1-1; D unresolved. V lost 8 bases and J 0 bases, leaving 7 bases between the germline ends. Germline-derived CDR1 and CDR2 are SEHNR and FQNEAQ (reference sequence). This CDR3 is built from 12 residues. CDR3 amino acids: CASSSMNTEAFF. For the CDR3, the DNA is TGTGCCAGCTCTTCTATGAACACTGAAGCTTTCTTT.

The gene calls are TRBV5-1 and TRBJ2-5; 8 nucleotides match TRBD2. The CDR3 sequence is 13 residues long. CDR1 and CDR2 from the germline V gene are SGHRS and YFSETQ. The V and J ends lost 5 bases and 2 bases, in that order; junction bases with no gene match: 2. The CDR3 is CASRREAQETQYF. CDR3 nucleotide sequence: TGCGCCAGCAGGCGGGAGGCGCAAGAGACCCAGTACTTC.

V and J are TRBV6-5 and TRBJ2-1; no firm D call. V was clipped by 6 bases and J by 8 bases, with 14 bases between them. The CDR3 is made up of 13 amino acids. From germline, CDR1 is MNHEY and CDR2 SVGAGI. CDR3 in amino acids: CASSFSGTYEQFF. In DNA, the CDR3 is TGTGCCAGCAGCTTCTCAGGAACCTATGAGCAGTTCTTC.

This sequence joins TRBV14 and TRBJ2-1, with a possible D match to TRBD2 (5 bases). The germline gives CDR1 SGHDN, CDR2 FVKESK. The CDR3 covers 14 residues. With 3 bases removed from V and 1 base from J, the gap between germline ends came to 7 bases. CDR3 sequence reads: CASSHGESYNEQFF. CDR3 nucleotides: TGTGCCAGCAGCCACGGGGAATCCTACAATGAGCAGTTCTTC.